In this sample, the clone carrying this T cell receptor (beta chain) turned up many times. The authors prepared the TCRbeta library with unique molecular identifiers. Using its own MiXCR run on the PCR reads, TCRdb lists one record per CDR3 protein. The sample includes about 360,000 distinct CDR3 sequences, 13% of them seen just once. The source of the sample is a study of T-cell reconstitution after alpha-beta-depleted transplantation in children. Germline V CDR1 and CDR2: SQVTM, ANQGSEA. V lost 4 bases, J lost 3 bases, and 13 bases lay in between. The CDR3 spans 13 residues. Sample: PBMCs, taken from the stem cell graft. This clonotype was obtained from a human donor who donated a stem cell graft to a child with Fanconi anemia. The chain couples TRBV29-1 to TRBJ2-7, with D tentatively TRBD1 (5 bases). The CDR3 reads CSVAVRQGYEQYF. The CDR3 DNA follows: TGCAGCGTTGCGGTGCGTCAGGGCTACGAGCAGTACTTC.